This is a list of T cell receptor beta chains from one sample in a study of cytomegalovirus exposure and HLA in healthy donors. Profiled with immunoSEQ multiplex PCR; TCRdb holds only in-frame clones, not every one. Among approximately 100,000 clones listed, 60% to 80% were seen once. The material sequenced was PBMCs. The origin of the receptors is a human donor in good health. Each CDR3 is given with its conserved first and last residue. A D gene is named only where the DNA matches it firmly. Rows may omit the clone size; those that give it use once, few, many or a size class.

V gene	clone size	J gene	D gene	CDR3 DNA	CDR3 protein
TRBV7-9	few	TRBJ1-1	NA	TGTGCCAGCAGCTTAGCCGGGGAGTCTTTCATGAACACTGAAGCTTTCTTT	CASSLAGESFMNTEAFF
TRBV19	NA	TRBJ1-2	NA	TGTGCCAGTAGTATAGGGGGACTGACTAGAGGCTATGGCTACACCTTC	CASSIGGLTRGYGYTF
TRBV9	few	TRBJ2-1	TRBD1	TGTGCCAGCAGTTACGGGACAGACCACAATGAGCAGTTCTTC	CASSYGTDHNEQFF
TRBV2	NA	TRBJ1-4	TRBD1	TGTGCCAGCAGTTGGGACAGGGGGCGTGAAAAACTGTTTTTT	CASSWDRGREKLFF
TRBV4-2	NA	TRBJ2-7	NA	TGTGCCAGCAGCCAAGGGGGGGGCGCGGGAGTCGAGCAGTACTTC	CASSQGGGAGVEQYF
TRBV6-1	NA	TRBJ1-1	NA	TGTGCCAGCAGTGAAATGAGTAGGAGGACTGAAGCTTTCTTT	CASSEMSRRTEAFF
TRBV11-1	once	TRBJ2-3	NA	TGTGCCAGCAGCTTAGCGCGACTCCAGTCACAGTATTTT	CASSLARLQSQYF
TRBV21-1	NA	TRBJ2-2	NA	TGTGCCAGCAGCAACAGCGGGACAGGACCTTACACCGGGGAGCTGTTTTTT	CASSNSGTGPYTGELFF
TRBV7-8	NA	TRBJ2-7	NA	TGTGCCAGCAGCTTACAGTCCTACGAGCAGTACTTC	CASSLQSYEQYF
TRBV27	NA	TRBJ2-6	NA	TGTGCCACAGGGAAAGTCAGCTCTGGGGCCAACGTCCTGACTTTC	CATGKVSSGANVLTF
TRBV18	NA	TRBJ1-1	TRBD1	TGTGCCAGCTCACCTCTGGACAGGGAAGCTTTCTTT	CASSPLDREAFF
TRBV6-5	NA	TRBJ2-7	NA	TGTGCCAGCAGTTACTCAAAGGACAGCTCCTACGAGCAGTACTTC	CASSYSKDSSYEQYF
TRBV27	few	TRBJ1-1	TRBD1	TGTGCCAGCAGCCCATTGGCAGGGGGCAGAACTGAAGCTTTCTTT	CASSPLAGGRTEAFF
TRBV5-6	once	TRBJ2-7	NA	TGTGCCAGCAGCCAGGGGTATCGGTACGAGCAGTACTTC	CASSQGYRYEQYF
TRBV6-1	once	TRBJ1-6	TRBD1	TGTGCCAGCAGCTTGACAGGGGATAATTCACCCCTCCACTTT	CASSLTGDNSPLHF
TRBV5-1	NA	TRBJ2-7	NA	TGCGCCAGCAGCTCCCGGGACAAATCCTACGAGCAGTACTTC	CASSSRDKSYEQYF
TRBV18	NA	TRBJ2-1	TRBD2	TGTGCCAGCTCACGCGGGACTAGCGGGAAGGGGTTATTGGATGAGCAGTTCTTC	CASSRGTSGKGLLDEQFF
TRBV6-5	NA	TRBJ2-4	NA	TGTGCCAGCAGGGACGGACAGTACCCCCATAACATTCAGTACTTC	CASRDGQYPHNIQYF
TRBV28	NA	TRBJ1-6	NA	TGTGCCAGCAAGCGCCCCGGCAGTGGTAATTCACCCCTCCACTTT	CASKRPGSGNSPLHF
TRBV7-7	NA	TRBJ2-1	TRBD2	TGTGCCAGCAGCTTAGGGTCAAGCGGGAGTTACAATGAGCAGTTCTTC	CASSLGSSGSYNEQFF
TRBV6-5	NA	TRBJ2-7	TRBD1	TGTGCCAGCAGTTCCGACAGGGGCCCCTCGAACGAGCAGTACTTC	CASSSDRGPSNEQYF
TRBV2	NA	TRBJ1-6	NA	TGTGCCAGCAACAGGAAAATCGACCGACCCCTCCACTTT	CASNRKIDRPLHF
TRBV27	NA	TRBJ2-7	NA	TGTGCCAGCAGTTTTTCCCCCAACGAGCAGTACTTC	CASSFSPNEQYF
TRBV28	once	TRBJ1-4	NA	TGTGCCAGCAGTCGGACATCTCCCGGGCACCAAGAAAAACTGTTTTTT	CASSRTSPGHQEKLFF
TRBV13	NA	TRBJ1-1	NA	TGTGCCAGCAGCTGGGGCCGGGTGGGGACACCTGGCACTGAAGCTTTCTTT	CASSWGRVGTPGTEAFF
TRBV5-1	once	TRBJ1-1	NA	TGCGCCAGCAGCTTGGAACGGGGACTTATTGCTTTCTTT	CASSLERGLIAFF
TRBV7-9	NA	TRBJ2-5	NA	TGTGCCAGCAGCTTAGGCCAGGGTGACCAAGAGACCCAGTACTTC	CASSLGQGDQETQYF
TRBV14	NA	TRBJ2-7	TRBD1	TGTGCCAGCAGCCACGGGACAGAACCCTTTAGCTCCTACGAGCAGTACTTC	CASSHGTEPFSSYEQYF
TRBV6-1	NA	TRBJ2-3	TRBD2	TGTGCCACTCTAGCGGGAGGGTACACAGATACGCAGTATTTT	CATLAGGYTDTQYF
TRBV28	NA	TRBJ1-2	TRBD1	TGTGCCAGCAGGACAGGGGGAGACTATGGCTACACCTTC	CASRTGGDYGYTF
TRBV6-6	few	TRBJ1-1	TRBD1	TGTGCCAGCATCTCCTCACCGGGACAGGGGAACACTGAAGCTTTCTTT	CASISSPGQGNTEAFF
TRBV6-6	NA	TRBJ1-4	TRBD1	TGTGCCAGCAGTTACATACAGGGGAATGAAAAACTGTTTTTT	CASSYIQGNEKLFF
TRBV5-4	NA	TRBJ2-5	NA	TGTGCCAGCAGCTTGTCGGGGGGCGTTGGTGGGGAGACCCAGTACTTC	CASSLSGGVGGETQYF
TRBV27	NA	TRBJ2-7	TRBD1	TGTGCCAGCGCCCCGATTCAGGGACAGTTGTACGAGCAGTACTTC	CASAPIQGQLYEQYF
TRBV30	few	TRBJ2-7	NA	TGTGCCTGGAGTCCCCGGTTGGCCGCCGGGGTTGACGAGCAGTACTTC	CAWSPRLAAGVDEQYF
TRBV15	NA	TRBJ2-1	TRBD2	TGTGCCACCAGCAGAGACTTAGCGGGAGGGCCTAACAATGAGCAGTTCTTC	CATSRDLAGGPNNEQFF
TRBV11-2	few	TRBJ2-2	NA	TGTGCCAGCACCCAACTACGGACAGCGAACACCGGGGAGCTGTTTTTT	CASTQLRTANTGELFF
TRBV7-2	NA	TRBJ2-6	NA	TGTGCCAGCAGCTTAGGAGGGACTGGGGCCAACGTCCTGACTTTC	CASSLGGTGANVLTF
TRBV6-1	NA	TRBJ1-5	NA	TGTGCCAGCAGCCCACAGGGTATCAATCAGCCCCAGCATTTT	CASSPQGINQPQHF
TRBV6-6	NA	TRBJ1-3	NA	TGTGCCAGCAGTTTCAGTATATCATCCTCTGGAAACACCATATATTTT	CASSFSISSSGNTIYF
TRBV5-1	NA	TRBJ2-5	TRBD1	TGCGCCAGCAGCGGCGGACAGGTCCAAGAGACCCAGTACTTC	CASSGGQVQETQYF
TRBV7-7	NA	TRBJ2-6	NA	TGTGCCAGCAGCTTAGCGCTAAGGGGGTCTGGGGCCAACGTCCTGACTTTC	CASSLALRGSGANVLTF
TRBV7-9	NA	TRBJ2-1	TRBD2	TGTGCCAGCAGCTTTCTAGCGGGAGCCTACAATGAGCAGTTCTTC	CASSFLAGAYNEQFF
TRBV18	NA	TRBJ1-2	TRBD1	TGTGCCAGCTCACCCTACATGGGACAGGGGGGGAGAGGCTACACCTTC	CASSPYMGQGGRGYTF
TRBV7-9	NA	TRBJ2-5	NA	TGTGCCAGCAGCTTGCCGGGACAAGTGCGGACCCAGTACTTC	CASSLPGQVRTQYF
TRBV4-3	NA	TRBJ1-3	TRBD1	TGCGCCAGCAGCCAAGCCCCCCGCGGACAGGGCGCGGGAAACACCATATATTTT	CASSQAPRGQGAGNTIYF
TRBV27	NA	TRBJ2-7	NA	TGTGCCAGCAGACCGATAGCCGGCTACGAGCAGTACTTC	CASRPIAGYEQYF
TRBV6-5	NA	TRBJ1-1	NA	TGTGCCAGCAGTTACGCCGCCTTAACGGGGGGCCAAGCTTTCTTT	CASSYAALTGGQAFF
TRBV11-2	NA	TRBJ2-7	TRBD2	TGTGCCAGCAGCTCGGGACTAGCGGGAGGTAGTTCCTACGAGCAGTACTTC	CASSSGLAGGSSYEQYF
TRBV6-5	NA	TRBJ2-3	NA	TGTGCCAGCGCCCCAGGGAATCCCCCCACAGATACGCAGTATTTT	CASAPGNPPTDTQYF
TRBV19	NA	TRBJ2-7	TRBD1	TGTGCCAGTAGTCATCAGGGGGCTGGCTACGAGCAGTACTTC	CASSHQGAGYEQYF
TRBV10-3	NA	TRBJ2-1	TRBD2	TGTGCCATCACTAGCGGGAGCTCCTACAATGAGCAGTTCTTC	CAITSGSSYNEQFF
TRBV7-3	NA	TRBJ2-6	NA	TGTGCCAGCAGCCTGGTACCAGGCCAGGGGGGGGCCAACGTCCTGACTTTC	CASSLVPGQGGANVLTF
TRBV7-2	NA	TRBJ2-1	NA	TGTGCCAGCAGCTTAGTCCGGGGCGGCGGGGATGAGCAGTTCTTC	CASSLVRGGGDEQFF
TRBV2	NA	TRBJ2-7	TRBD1	TGTGCCAGCAGTGAAGCAGGAGCAGGGGGCGAGCAGTACTTC	CASSEAGAGGEQYF
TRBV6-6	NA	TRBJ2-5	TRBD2	TGTGCCAGCAGTTTCCTAGCGGGAGGGGGAGAGACCCAGTACTTC	CASSFLAGGGETQYF
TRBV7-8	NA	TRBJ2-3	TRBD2	TGTGCCAGCTTGGGGGGGTTTGAAGCGCAGTATTTT	CASLGGFEAQYF
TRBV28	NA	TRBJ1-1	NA	TGTGCCAGCAGCTCGTTACATCGCCCCGGGGGGCACACTGAAGCTTTCTTT	CASSSLHRPGGHTEAFF